This is a list of T cell receptor beta chains from one sample in a study of post-analysis software for immune sequencing data. TCRdb itself ran the PCR reads through MiXCR, one entry per CDR3 protein. The sample has fewer than 850,000 distinct CDR3 sequences, 35% to 55% seen once. Sequences were obtained from blood. The receptors shown here come from a girl between 5 and 17 years old with multiple sclerosis. CDR3s include the opening cysteine and the closing phenylalanine or tryptophan. D genes are given only for firm matches. Expanded clones get a size class; other rows say once, few or many, or leave the size out.

CDR3 protein | CDR3 DNA | J gene | V gene | clone size | D gene
CAITSGRYTDTQYF | TGTGCCATCACTAGCGGGAGGTACACAGATACGCAGTATTTT | TRBJ2-3 | TRBV10-3 | - | TRBD2
CASSPEGTLYGYTF | TGTGCCAGCAGCCCCGAGGGGACTTTGTATGGCTACACCTTC | TRBJ1-2 | TRBV3-1 | few | -
CATSRFRSRGVFNEQFF | TGTGCCACCAGCAGATTTCGTAGTAGGGGGGTTTTTAATGAGCAGTTCTTC | TRBJ2-1 | TRBV15 | - | -
CASSRGLAGVSEQYF | TGTGCCAGCAGCCGCGGACTAGCGGGAGTGAGCGAGCAGTACTTC | TRBJ2-7 | TRBV13 | - | TRBD2
CASSRTDGGNYEQYF | TGTGCCAGCAGTCGGACGGACGGGGGGAACTACGAGCAGTACTTC | TRBJ2-7 | TRBV12-3/TRBV12-4 | - | TRBD2
CASSQDLLANVLTF | TGTGCCAGCAGCCAAGACCTTCTGGCCAACGTCCTGACTTTC | TRBJ2-6 | TRBV3-1 | few | -
CSARAGTSNGRSQYF | TGCAGTGCTAGGGCCGGGACTAGTAACGGTAGGTCGCAGTATTTT | TRBJ2-3 | TRBV20-1 | - | TRBD2
CASSPNWGDQPQHF | TGCGCCAGCAGCCCGAATTGGGGTGACCAGCCCCAGCATTTT | TRBJ1-5 | TRBV5-1 | - | -
CASSLSSPGFPDTQYF | TGTGCCAGCAGTTTATCTTCCCCGGGATTTCCAGATACGCAGTATTTT | TRBJ2-3 | TRBV27 | few | -
CSVEDGGLATDTQYF | TGCAGCGTTGAAGATGGGGGACTAGCTACAGATACGCAGTATTTT | TRBJ2-3 | TRBV29-1 | - | TRBD2
CASSPRGPGLAGGSTDTQYF | TGTGCCAGCAGTCCCCGGGGACCGGGACTAGCGGGAGGCAGCACAGATACGCAGTATTTT | TRBJ2-3 | TRBV28 | - | TRBD2
CASSSGDRTYEQYF | TGTGCCAGCTCATCGGGGGACAGAACCTACGAGCAGTACTTC | TRBJ2-7 | TRBV18 | - | -
CASSYGRDRTAYEQYF | TGTGCCAGCAGTTACGGCCGGGACAGGACCGCCTACGAGCAGTACTTC | TRBJ2-7 | TRBV6-2/TRBV6-3 | - | TRBD1
CASSQDPGQGAGEEKRFF | TGCGCCAGCAGCCAAGACCCGGGACAGGGGGCGGGGGAGGAAAAACGGTTTTTT | TRBJ1-4 | TRBV4-3 | few | TRBD1
CASSQDYQAGARPLSYEQYF | TGCGCCAGCAGCCAAGACTATCAGGCGGGGGCCCGACCTCTCTCCTACGAGCAGTACTTC | TRBJ2-7 | TRBV4-3 | few | -
CASSPTWVTNTEAFF | TGTGCCAGCTCACCAACTTGGGTGACTAACACTGAAGCTTTCTTT | TRBJ1-1 | TRBV18 | - | -
CSVDYVGVGTDTQYF | TGCAGCGTTGATTATGTGGGAGTTGGCACAGATACGCAGTATTTT | TRBJ2-3 | TRBV29-1 | - | -
CASSQAPESNEKLFF | TGTGCCAGCAGCCAAGCCCCAGAATCTAATGAAAAACTGTTTTTT | TRBJ1-4 | TRBV3-1 | - | -
CASSGGLAERSYNEQFF | TGTGCCAGCAGTGGGGGACTAGCGGAACGCTCCTACAATGAGCAGTTCTTC | TRBJ2-1 | TRBV12-3/TRBV12-4 | - | TRBD2
CASSLAGRSNEQFF | TGTGCCAGCAGCTTAGCGGGCCGGTCCAATGAGCAGTTCTTC | TRBJ2-1 | TRBV7-2 | - | -